Listed here are 18 T cell receptor beta chains from one sample, sequenced in a study of neoadjuvant anti-PD-1 for oral cavity cancer. Assay: immunoSEQ multiplex PCR; the TCRdb copy retains only in-frame clones and omits some. The table includes around 25,000 clones, 25% to 35% detected once. Time point described: after neoadjuvant nivolumab, at surgical resection. The sequenced sample was tumor tissue, obtained after nivolumab (anti-PD-1) treatment. These receptors all stem from a person aged 40 to 85 with oral cavity squamous cell carcinoma.

The gene calls are TRBV5-6 and TRBJ1-1; the D is unclear. The CDR3 loop spans 11 amino acids. V gave up 0 bases and J gave up 4 bases, with 1 base separating them. In germline, CDR1 is SGHDT, CDR2 YYEEEE. CDR3 bases: TGTGCCAGCAGCTTGGCCACTGAAGCTTTCTTT. This codes for CASSLATEAFF.

This clone was recorded once. This rearrangement joins TRBV15 to TRBJ1-2, with TRBD1 identical over 7 bases. From germline, CDR1 is LNHNV and CDR2 YYDKDF (reference sequence). The CDR3 consists of 15 residues. V gave up 0 bases and J gave up 3 bases; unmatched junction bases: 4. The CDR3 coding sequence is TGTGCCACCAGCAGAGATTGGGACAGACACTATGGCTACACCTTC. The encoded protein is CATSRDWDRHYGYTF.

The chain is built from TRBV15 and TRBJ2-3, with D maybe TRBD1 (6 bases). V lost 0 bases and J lost 5, with 9 bases in between. Germline V gene sequence: CDR1 LNHNV, CDR2 YYDKDF (reference sequence). The CDR3 is 14 residues long. In nucleotides, the CDR3 is TGTGCCACCAGCAGAGAGCAGGGGAGAGATACGCAGTATTTT. This encodes CATSREQGRDTQYF. Drawing the rest from reference TRBV15 and TRBJ2-3, the complete variable domain is DAMVIQNPRYQVTQFGKPVTLSCSQTLNHNVMYWYQQKSSQAPKLLFHYYDKDFNNEADTPDNFQSRRPNTSFCFLDIRSPGLGDTAMYLCATSREQGRDTQYFGPGTRLTVL.

This clone was detected a few times. This rearrangement joins TRBV19 to TRBJ1-2, with 7 positions matching TRBD1. From germline, CDR1 is LNHDA and CDR2 SQIVND (reference sequence). This CDR3 has 16 amino acids. Losses at the gene ends were 4 bases for V and 4 bases for J; bases not matched to a gene: 12. Written as DNA, the CDR3 is TGTGCCAGTAGTAGGGCTACAGGGGCGGTCGTCTATGGCTACACCTTC. Translated: CASSRATGAVVYGYTF.

This chain links TRBV11-2 with TRBJ1-1; D is uncertain. This CDR3 spans 15 amino acids. V lost 5 bases, J lost 4 bases, and 17 bases lay in between. Germline CDR1 is SGHAT and CDR2 is FQNNGV. DNA of the CDR3: TGTGCCAGCAGCCCCCGCGGGGTTGCCGCCACTGAAGCTTTCTTT. As protein: CASSPRGVAATEAFF.

The chain is built from TRBV7-6 and TRBJ1-2; TRBD1 is a possible D gene (6 bases). Germline assignment: CDR1 SGHVS and CDR2 FNYEAQ. CDR3 length: 15 residues. Trimming removed 1 base from V and 2 bases from J, with 11 bases in between. CDR3: CASSLVVGTNYGYTF. The CDR3 nucleotides read TGTGCCAGCAGCTTAGTGGTTGGGACAAACTATGGCTACACCTTC.

The chain employs TRBV4-1 and TRBJ1-1, with TRBD1 identical over 7 bases. Germline CDR1 reads MGHRA; CDR2 reads YSYEKL. V shed 3 bases, J shed 2 bases, and the junction held 6 bases outside the gene matches. This CDR3 has 15 amino acids. CDR3 sequence (DNA): TGCGCCAGCAGCCAGCGGGACAGAAGAAACACTGAAGCTTTCTTT. It specifies CASSQRDRRNTEAFF.

A few counts support this clone. The V gene is TRBV7-9, the J gene TRBJ1-2, with a possible D match to TRBD1 (6 bases). This CDR3 is 16 amino acids long. Trimming left V 5 bases short and J 0 bases short, with 16 bases between. Germline CDR1 and CDR2: SEHNR and FQNEAQ (reference sequence). The CDR3 DNA follows: TGTGCCAGCAGCCCCGAGTCGCGGACAGCTAACTATGGCTACACCTTC. Amino acids: CASSPESRTANYGYTF. Full variable domain (outside the CDR3, taken from reference TRBV7-9 and TRBJ1-2): DTGVSQNPRHKITKRGQNVTFRCDPISEHNRLYWYRQTLGQGPEFLTYFQNEAQLEKSRLLSDRFSAERPKGSFSTLEIQRTEQGDSAMYLCASSPESRTANYGYTFGSGTRLTVV.

Here the CDR3 DNA reads TGCGCCAGCAGCAGAAACCCCTCGGGGACAGGGGTTGGCTACACCTTC. It encodes CASSRNPSGTGVGYTF. This sequence joins TRBV5-1 and TRBJ1-2, with 10 bases lining up with TRBD1. Germline V lookup: CDR1 SGHRS, CDR2 YFSETQ. The CDR3 spans 16 residues. Trimming removed 4 bases from V and 7 bases from J; junction bases left unmatched: 13.

The genes are TRBV29-1 and TRBJ2-3; a weak D match, TRBD1 (5 bases). CDR1 is SQVTM and CDR2 is ANQGSEA in the germline V gene. The CDR3 length is 12 residues. V lost 7 bases and J 4 bases, leaving 12 bases between the germline ends. DNA of the CDR3: TGCAGCGCAGGGAAGACGCCAGATACGCAGTATTTT. This codes for CSAGKTPDTQYF.

This chain connects TRBV6-1 to TRBJ2-1; D not resolved. Germline V gene data show CDR1 as MNHNS and CDR2 as SASEGT. V shed 5 bases and J shed 0 bases, with 14 bases lying between them. The CDR3 length is 16 residues. The CDR3 spells CASSQDFFSSYNEQFF. The CDR3 DNA is TGTGCCAGCAGTCAAGACTTTTTCAGCTCCTACAATGAGCAGTTCTTC.

This clone was detected a few times. V is TRBV10-1 and J is TRBJ2-7; TRBD2 is a possible D gene (5 bases). Between the trimmed V and J ends, which lost 0 bases and 5 bases, there was a span of 11 bases. Germline CDR1 WNHNN, CDR2 SYGVQD (reference sequence). The CDR3 loop spans 14 amino acids. The CDR3, as DNA: TGCGCCAGCAGTGAGTCTCGCATCGGGGACGAGCAGTACTTC. It encodes CASSESRIGDEQYF.

The chain joins TRBV28 to TRBJ1-1; D uncertain. Germline CDR1 is MDHEN and CDR2 is SYDVKM. There are 13 residues in the CDR3. Trimming shortened V by 2 bases and J by 0 bases, and 4 bases separated the two germline ends. CDR3 nucleotides: TGTGCCAGCAGTTTAAACATGAACACTGAAGCTTTCTTT. It specifies CASSLNMNTEAFF.

The genes are TRBV29-1 and TRBJ1-4; D unclear. CDR3 size: 13 residues. CDR1 is SQVTM, CDR2 ANQGSEA, per germline. V lost 6 bases and J lost 6, with 14 bases in between. CDR3 sequence: CSVVRALDEKLFF. CDR3 DNA sequence: TGCAGCGTCGTCCGGGCCCTGGATGAAAAACTGTTTTTT.

Many counts were recorded for this clone. The chain employs TRBV5-6 and TRBJ1-2; D is possibly TRBD1 (6 bases). Germline CDR1 is SGHDT and CDR2 is YYEEEE. The V and J ends lost 0 bases and 3 bases respectively, with 6 bases between them. The CDR3 length is 13 residues. The DNA of the CDR3 is TGTGCCAGCAGCTTGGACAGGGACTATGGCTACACCTTC. Translation gives CASSLDRDYGYTF.

V usage is TRBV6-4 and J usage is TRBJ2-3; D may correspond to TRBD1 or TRBD2 (6 bases each). The germline V and J ends were trimmed by 4 bases and 2 bases, with 13 bases remaining between them. CDR1 and CDR2 from the germline V gene are MRHNA and SNTAGT. The CDR3 spans 15 residues. DNA for the CDR3: TGTGCCAGCAGTGCCTCCGGGGGCTACACAGATACGCAGTATTTT. Amino acid sequence: CASSASGGYTDTQYF.

J is TRBJ2-7 and V is TRBV5-1, with 8 nucleotides matching TRBD2. Per germline, CDR1 SGHRS and CDR2 YFSETQ. This CDR3 has 17 amino acids. V lost 1 base and J lost 5; bases outside the gene matches: 14. This CDR3 reads CASSLQPPGLGGDEQYF. In nucleotides, the CDR3 is TGCGCCAGCAGCTTGCAACCCCCGGGACTAGGGGGTGACGAGCAGTACTTC. Together with reference TRBV5-1 and TRBJ2-7, the CDR3 gives the full variable domain: KAGVTQTPRYLIKTRGQQVTLSCSPISGHRSVSWYQQTPGQGLQFLFEYFSETQRNKGNFPGRFSGRQFSNSRSEMNVSTLELGDSALYLCASSLQPPGLGGDEQYFGPGTRLTVT.

This chain connects TRBV7-3 to TRBJ2-2, with 10 bases matching TRBD2. This CDR3 region has 16 residues. Losses at the gene ends were 5 bases for V and 6 bases for J; bases not matched to a gene: 9. CDR1 and CDR2 (germline): SGHTA, FQGTGA. In DNA form, the CDR3 reads TGTGCCAGCAGCCCCCCCAGCGGGAGGGTGGCCGGGGAGCTGTTTTTT. This sequence encodes CASSPPSGRVAGELFF.